The 29 T cell receptor beta chains reported below all come from one sample, sequenced in a study of blood T cell repertoires in COVID-19. Repertoires were generated with immunoSEQ multiplex PCR, while TCRdb's copy carries only in-frame clones and drops some. The table includes 200,000 to 250,000 clones, over 75% detected once. The material sequenced was PBMCs or T cells enriched from blood (not recorded which). The source is a man aged 25 to 40 with acute COVID-19.

The rearrangement joins TRBV19 to TRBJ1-4; 7 positions match TRBD1. Germline V gives CDR1 LNHDA, CDR2 SQIVND (reference sequence). The CDR3 has 15 residues. The J segment lost 6 bases and the V segment lost 4 bases, leaving 8 bases of the junction unmatched. In DNA, the CDR3 is TGTGCCAGTAGTACTCGGGACAGTTCATATGAAAAACTGTTTTTT. It is translated as CASSTRDSSYEKLFF.

The chain carries TRBV7-6 and TRBJ1-4; D possibly corresponds to TRBD1 (5 bases). This CDR3 has 15 residues. Germline-derived CDR1 and CDR2 are SGHVS and FNYEAQ. V lost 0 bases to trimming and J lost 5 bases, with 10 bases between them. The CDR3 is CASSLAKGINEKLFF. CDR3 nucleotide sequence: TGTGCCAGCAGCTTAGCGAAGGGGATAAATGAAAAACTGTTTTTT.

V and J are TRBV3-1 (or the pseudogene TRBV3-2) and TRBJ2-7, with unresolved D. CDR3 size: 14 residues. V lost 0 bases and J 3 bases, leaving 9 bases between the germline ends. Germline loops: CDR1 LGHDT, CDR2 YNNKEL (reference sequence). Here the CDR3 reads CASSQDVRNYEQYF. The CDR3, as DNA: TGTGCCAGCAGCCAAGATGTCAGAAACTACGAGCAGTACTTC.

The chain carries TRBV19 and TRBJ1-1; D may be TRBD1 (5 bases). This CDR3 region has 11 residues. CDR1 and CDR2 (germline): LNHDA, SQIVND (reference sequence). Trimming left V 1 base short and J 11 bases short, with 8 bases between. The CDR3 nucleotides are TGTGCCAGTAGTATAGGGGGCTGGGCTTTCTTT. Translation: CASSIGGWAFF.

This chain connects TRBV5-1 to TRBJ2-5; 7 bases agree with TRBD2. V shed 1 base, J shed 5 bases, and the junction held 8 bases outside the gene matches. The germline V gene has CDR1 SGHRS and CDR2 YFSETQ. CDR3 length: 15 residues. The CDR3 DNA reads TGCGCCAGCAGCTTGACTAGCGATAAAGTCGAGACCCAGTACTTC. It encodes CASSLTSDKVETQYF.

This chain links TRBV9 with TRBJ2-1; tentatively, D is TRBD1 (7 bases). The CDR3 extends over 15 amino acids. Germline V lookup: CDR1 SGDLS, CDR2 YYNGEE. The V end was cut by 0 bases, the J end by 6 bases, with 13 bases between. CDR3 in DNA: TGTGCCAGCAGCGTAGCACAGGGGAGGAGCAATGAGCAGTTCTTC. Its translation is CASSVAQGRSNEQFF.

This clone was seen only once. This chain links TRBV5-4 with TRBJ2-2, with 7 bases aligning to TRBD1. Trimming removed 4 bases from V and 2 bases from J; junction bases left unmatched: 5. Per the germline V gene, CDR1 is SGHNT and CDR2 is YYREEE (reference sequence). The CDR3 length is 15 residues. The CDR3 loop reads CASSIQGPNTGELFF. The CDR3 DNA sequence: TGTGCCAGCAGCATACAGGGGCCCAACACCGGGGAGCTGTTTTTT.

This chain uses TRBV11-2 with TRBJ1-1; 7 bases align to TRBD1. Germline V gives CDR1 SGHAT, CDR2 FQNNGV. The ends lost 1 base at V and 9 bases at J; junction bases unmatched: 5. The CDR3 extends over 13 amino acids. The CDR3 loop reads CASSLGEGQQAFF. The CDR3 coding sequence is TGTGCCAGCAGCTTAGGCGAGGGACAGCAAGCTTTCTTT.

V is TRBV27 and J is TRBJ1-1, with 7 bases aligning to TRBD1. The V and J ends lost 8 bases and 2 bases, in that order; junction bases with no gene match: 5. Germline V lookup: CDR1 MNHEY, CDR2 SMNVEV (reference sequence). The CDR3 is 13 amino acids. The CDR3 DNA reads as TGTGCCAGCCTCGGGACAGCAAACACTGAAGCTTTCTTT. Translating it yields CASLGTANTEAFF.

This chain links TRBV5-1 with TRBJ2-3, with 15 bases that match TRBD2. The CDR3 sequence is 18 residues long. The ends lost 3 bases at V and 2 bases at J; junction bases unmatched: 7. CDR1 and CDR2 from the germline V gene are SGHRS and YFSETQ. DNA of the CDR3: TGCGCCAGCAGCTCCGGACTAGCGGGGGGGAAATACACAGATACGCAGTATTTT. Translating gives CASSSGLAGGKYTDTQYF.

This chain links TRBV19 with TRBJ1-5, with D possibly TRBD1 on 5 matching bases. The CDR3 is made up of 12 amino acids. Trimming removed 3 bases from V and 7 bases from J, with 7 bases in between. Germline lookup yields CDR1 LNHDA and CDR2 SQIVND (reference sequence). CDR3 loop: CASSMGGQPQHF. CDR3 in DNA: TGTGCCAGTAGTATGGGGGGGCAGCCCCAGCATTTT.

The genes are TRBV14 and TRBJ1-2, with 9 nucleotides matching TRBD1. The CDR3 runs to 14 residues. Germline V lookup: CDR1 SGHDN, CDR2 FVKESK. V shed 4 bases, J shed 7 bases, and the junction held 7 bases outside the gene matches. The CDR3: CASSRLGTGPGYTF. The CDR3 DNA reads as TGTGCCAGCAGCCGATTAGGGACAGGGCCTGGCTACACCTTC.

This clone appeared a single time. The chain uses TRBV28 and TRBJ1-5; D is unresolved. Germline loops: CDR1 MDHEN, CDR2 SYDVKM. The CDR3 totals 13 residues. V lost 6 bases to trimming and J lost 9 bases, with 15 bases between them. CDR3 region: CASSLPLPPPQHF. CDR3 DNA: TGTGCCAGCAGCCTTCCCCTCCCCCCGCCCCAGCATTTT.

The J gene is TRBJ2-3, the V gene TRBV10-3; D may be TRBD2 (5 bases). The CDR3 is 13 amino acids. The V gene lost 8 bases and the J gene lost 2 bases, with 11 bases spanning the gap. Germline-derived CDR1 and CDR2 are ENHRY and SYGVKD. Here the CDR3 reads CAIGGRDTDTQYF. The CDR3 DNA is TGTGCCATCGGAGGTCGGGACACAGATACGCAGTATTTT.

The V call is TRBV19, the J call TRBJ2-5; TRBD2 agrees at 13 bases. Germline V CDR1 and CDR2: LNHDA, SQIVND (reference sequence). The CDR3 runs 17 residues. V lost 2 bases to trimming and J lost 4 bases; unmatched junction nucleotides: 7. CDR3 sequence reads: CASSITSGGAFRETQYF. Written as DNA, the CDR3 is TGTGCCAGTAGTATAACTAGCGGGGGGGCCTTCCGAGAGACCCAGTACTTC.

The CDR3 sequence: CAWGSDTGELFF. The DNA of the CDR3 is TGTGCCTGGGGTAGTGACACCGGGGAGCTGTTTTTT. The rearrangement links TRBV30 to TRBJ2-2; no clear D gene. The V end lost 5 bases, the J end lost 3 bases, and 7 bases lay between the germline ends. Germline values: CDR1 GTSNPN, CDR2 SVGIG (reference sequence). This CDR3 region has 12 residues.

The rearrangement joins TRBV21-1 to TRBJ2-2; the table's D call of TRBD2 was not tested on the DNA. TRBV21-1 has pseudogene status. This CDR3 region has 19 residues. CDR3 in amino acids: CASSKVRIAGWGNTGELFF. CDR3 bases: TGTGCCAGCAGCAAAGTGAGGATAGCGGGGTGGGGGAACACCGGGGAGCTGTTTTTT.

The chain links TRBV30 to TRBJ1-6; D remains ambiguous. The CDR3 consists of 13 residues. Per the germline V gene, CDR1 is GTSNPN and CDR2 is SVGIG (reference sequence). Trimming pared 0 bases from V and 9 bases from J, leaving 9 bases between. This CDR3 reads CAWSVTPSSPLHF. CDR3 DNA: TGTGCCTGGAGTGTAACCCCTAGTTCACCCCTCCACTTT. The whole variable domain, remainder taken from reference TRBV30 and TRBJ1-6, is SQTIHQWPATLVQPVGSPLSLECTVEGTSNPNLYWYRQAAGRGLQLLFYSVGIGQISSEVPQNLSASRPQDRQFILSSKKLLLSDSGFYLCAWSVTPSSPLHFGNGTRLTVT.

This chain joins TRBV27 and TRBJ1-2, with TRBD1 as a possible D gene (5 bases). This CDR3 has 16 amino acids. Germline V gene lookup returns CDR1 MNHEY and CDR2 SMNVEV (reference sequence). V was pared by 10 bases and J by 0 bases, with 21 bases between. CDR3 coding DNA: TGTGCCACGAAAGGGGCAGGAAGCGCCGCTAACTATGGCTACACCTTC. This gives the protein CATKGAGSAANYGYTF.

The gene calls are TRBV10-2 and TRBJ2-7, with a tentative D call TRBD1 (6 bases). Trimming removed 7 bases at V and 5 bases at J, with 18 bases between. The CDR3 has 14 amino acids. From germline, CDR1 is WSHSY and CDR2 SAAADI. CDR3 DNA: TGCGCCAGCACTACCAGGGGTCCCTTAGACGAGCAGTACTTC. Amino acids: CASTTRGPLDEQYF.

Note on this clone: Other DNA sequences of this sample code for an identical CDR3. The V gene is TRBV5-1, the J gene TRBJ2-5; 7 positions agree with TRBD2. CDR3 length: 15 amino acids. V lost 1 base to trimming and J lost 4 bases; unmatched junction nucleotides: 7. Germline assignment: CDR1 SGHRS and CDR2 YFSETQ. Written as DNA, the CDR3 is TGCGCCAGCAGCTTGAACGGGGGGAAGGGAGAGACCCAGTACTTC. As protein: CASSLNGGKGETQYF.

The chain couples TRBV5-1 to TRBJ1-1, with D possibly matching TRBD1 (5 bases). Germline assignment: CDR1 SGHRS and CDR2 YFSETQ. The CDR3 loop spans 15 amino acids. The germline V and J ends were trimmed by 0 bases and 1 base, with 10 bases remaining between them. For the CDR3, the DNA is TGCGCCAGCAGCTTGGATCGGACACCGAACACTGAAGCTTTCTTT. As protein: CASSLDRTPNTEAFF.

The chain carries TRBV3-1 (or the pseudogene TRBV3-2) and TRBJ1-4; D is uncertain. This CDR3 region has 13 residues. Germline CDR1 reads LGHDT; CDR2 reads YNNKEL (reference sequence). The V and J ends lost 2 bases and 8 bases respectively, with 9 bases between them. In DNA form, the CDR3 reads TGTGCCAGCAGCCAATGGCAGGAAGAAAAACTGTTTTTT. Its translation is CASSQWQEEKLFF.

This sequence joins TRBV2 and TRBJ1-1; unclear D gene. This CDR3 has 12 amino acids. Trimming took off 8 bases at V and 3 bases at J, with 10 bases between the two ends. Germline assignment: CDR1 SNHLY and CDR2 FYNNEI. CDR3 protein: CASLRRHTEAFF. The DNA of the CDR3 is TGTGCCAGCTTGAGGCGACACACTGAAGCTTTCTTT. Variable domain in full (rest from reference TRBV2 and TRBJ1-1): EPEVTQTPSHQVTQMGQEVILRCVPISNHLYFYWYRQILGQKVEFLVSFYNNEISEKSEIFDDQFSVERPDGSNFTLKIRSTKLEDSAMYFCASLRRHTEAFFGQGTRLTVV.

The rearrangement links TRBV20-1 to TRBJ2-3; the D is unclear. Trimming took off 3 bases at V and 4 bases at J, with 11 bases between the two ends. Germline-derived CDR1 and CDR2 are DFQATT and SNEGSKA (reference sequence). The CDR3 length is 13 residues. The DNA of the CDR3 is TGCAGTGCTAGTGGCCTAAACGCAGATACGCAGTATTTT. Its translation: CSASGLNADTQYF.

This rearrangement joins TRBV15 to TRBJ2-5; TRBD2 might be the D (5 bases). Per germline, CDR1 LNHNV and CDR2 YYDKDF (reference sequence). The CDR3 runs to 13 residues. The V end was cut by 5 bases, the J end by 1 base, with 8 bases between. The DNA for the CDR3 is TGTGCCACCAGCCGCGGGTTCCAAGAGACCCAGTACTTC. Its protein is CATSRGFQETQYF.

The chain joins TRBV7-9 to TRBJ1-3; 9 bases are a match to TRBD1. CDR1 is SEHNR and CDR2 is FQNEAQ in the germline V gene (reference sequence). The junction had 12 bases not matched to a gene; V was cut back by 6 bases and J by 6 bases. The CDR3 runs 16 residues. The CDR3 sequence: CASSDWDRVRENTIYF. CDR3 sequence (DNA): TGTGCCAGCAGTGACTGGGACAGGGTTCGTGAAAACACCATATATTTT.

V is TRBV7-9 and J is TRBJ1-1; weak D call: TRBD1 (5 bases). Deletions cut 1 base from V and 0 bases from J, with 9 bases between. The CDR3 extends over 15 amino acids. Germline V gives CDR1 SEHNR, CDR2 FQNEAQ (reference sequence). In DNA form, the CDR3 reads TGTGCCAGCAGCTTAGACCCAGGGATGAACACTGAAGCTTTCTTT. Translation: CASSLDPGMNTEAFF.

The J gene is TRBJ2-7, the V gene TRBV5-4; TRBD2 agrees at 8 bases. V dropped 4 bases and J dropped 6; count of bases not matched to a gene: 6. CDR1 is SGHNT, CDR2 YYREEE, per germline (reference sequence). The CDR3 sequence is 13 residues long. CDR3 amino acids: CASSAGGQREQYF. The CDR3 bases are TGTGCCAGCAGCGCGGGGGGCCAGCGCGAGCAGTACTTC.